A single sample gave rise to the 9 T cell receptor beta chains below, sequenced in a study of OX40 agonist ivuxolimab in advanced cancers. The repertoire was sequenced with immunoSEQ multiplex PCR; TCRdb's copy has only in-frame clones and lacks some. The sample lists more than 55,000 clones, approximately 86% occurring once. The sequenced sample was CD4+ or CD8+ T cells sorted from blood, obtained in a trial of the OX40 agonist ivuxolimab. Receptors were obtained from an adult with an advanced solid tumor such as melanoma, head and neck, liver or kidney cancer.

The chain is built from TRBV28 and TRBJ2-3; 7 bases line up with TRBD1. CDR1 is MDHEN and CDR2 is SYDVKM in the germline V gene. This CDR3 region has 13 residues. V shed 6 bases, J shed 4 bases, and the junction held 4 bases outside the gene matches. Here the CDR3 reads CASRGQVPDTQYF. CDR3 bases: TGTGCCAGCAGAGGACAGGTCCCAGATACGCAGTATTTT.

Sample share makes this clone medium-sized. This sequence joins TRBV7-9 and TRBJ1-2; 9 bases are a match to TRBD1. Germline V gives CDR1 SEHNR, CDR2 FQNEAQ (reference sequence). Trimming at V came to 5 bases and at J to 3 bases, leaving 4 bases not matched to a gene. CDR3 length: 14 residues. The CDR3 protein is CASSLRQGDYGYTF. The CDR3, as DNA: TGTGCCAGCAGCCTACGACAGGGGGACTATGGCTACACCTTC.

This clone has just one count. This sequence joins TRBV7-9 and TRBJ1-6, with 8 bases fitting TRBD1. The CDR3 loop spans 16 amino acids. Germline assignment: CDR1 SEHNR and CDR2 FQNEAQ (reference sequence). Trimming took 5 bases from V and 5 from J; bases not matched to a gene: 8. CDR3 sequence: CASSPPGQGNNSPLHF. The CDR3 bases are TGTGCCAGCAGCCCCCCTGGACAGGGTAATAATTCACCCCTCCACTTT.

The genes are TRBV5-1 and TRBJ2-2; D is possibly TRBD1 (6 bases). V lost 0 bases to trimming and J lost 7 bases, with 19 bases between them. The CDR3 is made up of 17 amino acids. Germline CDR1 SGHRS, CDR2 YFSETQ. CDR3 nucleotide sequence: TGCGCCAGCAGCTTGGGAAGCCCAGGGGTTAGTGGCGGGGAGCTGTTTTTT. As protein: CASSLGSPGVSGGELFF.

This clone has a single count. V is TRBV7-9 and J is TRBJ2-7; possibly TRBD2 for D (5 bases). Trimming cost V 7 bases and J 3 bases, with 16 bases left between them. The CDR3 covers 14 residues. Germline V gene lookup returns CDR1 SEHNR and CDR2 FQNEAQ (reference sequence). This CDR3 reads CASTEWVSGYEQYF. The CDR3 DNA follows: TGTGCCAGCACCGAATGGGTCAGCGGCTACGAGCAGTACTTC.

The rearrangement uses TRBV6-6 and TRBJ2-2, with D perhaps TRBD1 (6 bases). Trimming removed 7 bases at V and 0 bases at J, with 15 bases between. The CDR3 is made up of 16 amino acids. The germline V gene encodes CDR1 MNHNY and CDR2 SVGAGI (reference sequence). CDR3 sequence reads: CASNPGQSPNTGELFF. The CDR3 region has the DNA TGTGCCAGCAACCCCGGACAGAGTCCGAACACCGGGGAGCTGTTTTTT.

Comment on this clone: The same CDR3 can be traced to other DNA sequences in this sample. V usage is TRBV11-3 and J usage is TRBJ1-2; a weak D match, TRBD1 (6 bases). Germline CDR1 and CDR2: SGHNT and YENEEA. The CDR3 spans 12 residues. Trimming took off 1 base at V and 8 bases at J, with 8 bases between the two ends. In DNA, the CDR3 is TGTGCCAGCAGCTTAGGGGGGCAAGGCTACACCTTC. It is translated as CASSLGGQGYTF.

The rearrangement links TRBV6-5 to TRBJ1-1; possibly TRBD1 for D (6 bases). CDR1 is MNHEY, CDR2 SVGAGI, per germline. The CDR3 spans 15 residues. Trimming removed 7 bases at V and 3 bases at J, with 18 bases between. The chain's CDR3 is CASTINRVHDTEAFF. CDR3 bases: TGTGCCAGCACCATAAACAGGGTGCACGACACTGAAGCTTTCTTT.

This clone was detected a few times. V gene TRBV7-2 combines with J gene TRBJ1-6; 7 positions match TRBD1. V lost 2 bases and J lost 6; bases outside the gene matches: 1. CDR1 and CDR2 (germline): SGHTA, FQGNSA. CDR3 length: 14 residues. CDR3 sequence (DNA): TGTGCCAGCAGCTTAAGGGACAGTAATTCACCCCTCCACTTT. Encoded protein: CASSLRDSNSPLHF.